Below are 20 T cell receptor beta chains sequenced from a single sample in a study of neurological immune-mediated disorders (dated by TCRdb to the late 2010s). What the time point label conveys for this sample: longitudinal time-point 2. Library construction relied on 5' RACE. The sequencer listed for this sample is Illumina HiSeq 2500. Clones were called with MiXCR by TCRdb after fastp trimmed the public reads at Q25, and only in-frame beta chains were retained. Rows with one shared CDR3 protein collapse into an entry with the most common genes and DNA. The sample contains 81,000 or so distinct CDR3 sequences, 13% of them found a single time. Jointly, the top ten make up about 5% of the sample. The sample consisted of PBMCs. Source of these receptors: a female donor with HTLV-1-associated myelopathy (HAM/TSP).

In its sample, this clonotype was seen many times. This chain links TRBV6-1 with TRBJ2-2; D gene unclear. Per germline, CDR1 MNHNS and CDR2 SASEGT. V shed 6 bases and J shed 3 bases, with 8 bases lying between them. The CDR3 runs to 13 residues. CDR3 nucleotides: TGTGCCAGCAGATCTCAATACACCGGGGAGCTGTTTTTT. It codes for CASRSQYTGELFF.

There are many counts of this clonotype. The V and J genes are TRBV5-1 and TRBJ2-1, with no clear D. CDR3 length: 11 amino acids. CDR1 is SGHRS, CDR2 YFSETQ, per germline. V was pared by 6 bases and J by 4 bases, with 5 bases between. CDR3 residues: CASTQYNEQFF. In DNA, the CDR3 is TGCGCCAGCACCCAGTACAATGAGCAGTTCTTC.

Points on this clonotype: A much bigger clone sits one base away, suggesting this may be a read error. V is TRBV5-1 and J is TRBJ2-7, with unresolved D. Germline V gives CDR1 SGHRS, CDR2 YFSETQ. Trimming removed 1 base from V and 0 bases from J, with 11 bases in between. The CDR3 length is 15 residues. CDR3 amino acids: CASSLQDTISYEQYF. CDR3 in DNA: TGCGCCAGCAGCTTGCAAGACACTATCTCCTACGAGCAGTACTTC. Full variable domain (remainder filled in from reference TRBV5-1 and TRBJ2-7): KAGVTQTPRYLIKTRGQQVTLSCSPISGHRSVSWYQQTPGQGLQFLFEYFSETQRNKGNFPGRFSGRQFSNSRSEMNVSTLELGDSALYLCASSLQDTISYEQYFGPGTRLTVT.

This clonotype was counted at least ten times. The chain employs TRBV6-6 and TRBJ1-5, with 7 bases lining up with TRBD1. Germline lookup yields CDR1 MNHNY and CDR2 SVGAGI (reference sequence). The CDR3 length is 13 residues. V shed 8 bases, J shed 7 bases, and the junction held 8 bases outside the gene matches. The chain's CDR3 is CASGGRGWQPQHF. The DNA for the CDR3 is TGTGCCAGCGGCGGCAGGGGGTGGCAGCCCCAGCATTTT.

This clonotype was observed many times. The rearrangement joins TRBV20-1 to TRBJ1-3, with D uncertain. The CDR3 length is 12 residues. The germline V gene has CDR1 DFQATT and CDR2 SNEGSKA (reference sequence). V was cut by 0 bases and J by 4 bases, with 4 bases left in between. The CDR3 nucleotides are TGCAGTGCTAGAGAAAGGGGAAACACCATATATTTT. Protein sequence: CSARERGNTIYF.

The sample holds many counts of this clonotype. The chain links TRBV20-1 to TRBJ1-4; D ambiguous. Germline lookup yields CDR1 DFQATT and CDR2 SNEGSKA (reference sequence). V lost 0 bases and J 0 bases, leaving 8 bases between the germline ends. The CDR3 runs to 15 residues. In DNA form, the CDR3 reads TGCAGTGCTAGAGATCGGCAGGCAACTAATGAAAAACTGTTTTTT. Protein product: CSARDRQATNEKLFF.

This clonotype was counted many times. The CDR3 spells CASNLLAGSRAEQYF. CDR3 bases: TGTGCCAGCAATCTACTAGCGGGTAGCCGAGCCGAGCAGTACTTC. This chain connects TRBV2 to TRBJ2-7, with 9 bases aligning to TRBD2. This CDR3 has 15 residues. In germline, CDR1 is SNHLY, CDR2 FYNNEI. V lost 7 bases, J lost 6 bases, and 13 bases stayed unmatched.

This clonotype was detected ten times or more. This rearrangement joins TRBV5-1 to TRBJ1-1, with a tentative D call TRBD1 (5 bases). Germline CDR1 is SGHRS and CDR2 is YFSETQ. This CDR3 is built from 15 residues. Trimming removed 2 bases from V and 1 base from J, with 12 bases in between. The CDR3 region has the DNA TGCGCCAGCAGCTTCGAAGGGGACGGGAACACTGAAGCTTTCTTT. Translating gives CASSFEGDGNTEAFF.

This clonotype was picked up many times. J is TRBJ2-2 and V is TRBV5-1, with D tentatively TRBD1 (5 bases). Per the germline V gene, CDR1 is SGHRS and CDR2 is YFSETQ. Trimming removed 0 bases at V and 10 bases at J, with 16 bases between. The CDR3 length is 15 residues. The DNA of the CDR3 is TGCGCCAGCAGCTTGGCAGGGATGGGGATCGTGGAGCTGTTTTTT. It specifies CASSLAGMGIVELFF.

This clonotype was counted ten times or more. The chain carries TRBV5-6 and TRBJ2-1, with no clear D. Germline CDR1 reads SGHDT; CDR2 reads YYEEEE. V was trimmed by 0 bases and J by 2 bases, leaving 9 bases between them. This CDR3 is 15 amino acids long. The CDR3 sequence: CASSLVHGTYNEQFF. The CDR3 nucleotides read TGTGCCAGCAGCTTGGTACACGGAACCTACAATGAGCAGTTCTTC.

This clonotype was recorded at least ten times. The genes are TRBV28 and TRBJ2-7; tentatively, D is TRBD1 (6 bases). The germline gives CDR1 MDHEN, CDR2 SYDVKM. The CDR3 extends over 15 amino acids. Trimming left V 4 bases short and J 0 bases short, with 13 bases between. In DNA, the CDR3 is TGTGCCAGCAGTTCCCGGACAGCGATCTCCTACGAGCAGTACTTC. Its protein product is CASSSRTAISYEQYF.

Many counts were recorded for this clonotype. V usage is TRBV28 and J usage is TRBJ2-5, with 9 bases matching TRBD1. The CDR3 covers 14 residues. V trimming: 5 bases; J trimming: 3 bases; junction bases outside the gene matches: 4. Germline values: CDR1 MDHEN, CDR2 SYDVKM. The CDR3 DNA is TGTGCCAGCAGTGGGACAGGGATGGAAGAGACCCAGTACTTC. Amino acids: CASSGTGMEETQYF.

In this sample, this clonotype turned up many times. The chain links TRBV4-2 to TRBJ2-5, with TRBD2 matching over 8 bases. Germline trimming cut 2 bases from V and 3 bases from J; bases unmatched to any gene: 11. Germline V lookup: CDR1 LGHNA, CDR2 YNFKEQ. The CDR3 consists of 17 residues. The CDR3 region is CASSQKGEAGAEETQYF. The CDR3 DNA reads TGTGCCAGCAGCCAAAAGGGGGAAGCGGGAGCTGAAGAGACCCAGTACTTC.

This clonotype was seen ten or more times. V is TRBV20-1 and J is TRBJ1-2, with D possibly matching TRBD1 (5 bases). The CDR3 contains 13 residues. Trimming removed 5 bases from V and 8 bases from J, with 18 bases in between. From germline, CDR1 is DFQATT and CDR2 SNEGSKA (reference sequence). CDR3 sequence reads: CSAPKQESLGYTF. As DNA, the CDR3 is TGCAGTGCTCCAAAACAGGAGTCCCTGGGCTACACCTTC.

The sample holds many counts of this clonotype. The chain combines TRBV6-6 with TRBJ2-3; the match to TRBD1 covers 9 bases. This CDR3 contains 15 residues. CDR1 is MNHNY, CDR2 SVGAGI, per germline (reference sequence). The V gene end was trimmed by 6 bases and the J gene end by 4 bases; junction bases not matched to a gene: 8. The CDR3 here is CASSPTGGWADTQYF. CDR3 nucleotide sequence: TGTGCCAGCAGCCCCACAGGGGGCTGGGCAGATACGCAGTATTTT.

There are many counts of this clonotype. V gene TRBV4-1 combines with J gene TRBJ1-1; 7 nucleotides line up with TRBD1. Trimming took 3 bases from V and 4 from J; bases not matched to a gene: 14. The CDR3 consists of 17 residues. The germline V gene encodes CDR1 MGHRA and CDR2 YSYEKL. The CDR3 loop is CASSQLGQRALGTEAFF. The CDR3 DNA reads TGCGCCAGCAGCCAGTTGGGACAGCGGGCGCTGGGCACTGAAGCTTTCTTT.

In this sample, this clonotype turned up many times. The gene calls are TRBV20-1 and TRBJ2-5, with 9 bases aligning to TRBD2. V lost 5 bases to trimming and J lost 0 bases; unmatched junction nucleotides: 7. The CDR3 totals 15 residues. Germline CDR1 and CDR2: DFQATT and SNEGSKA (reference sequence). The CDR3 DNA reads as TGCAGTGCTTTCTCTAGCGGGGAGTACCAAGAGACCCAGTACTTC. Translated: CSAFSSGEYQETQYF.

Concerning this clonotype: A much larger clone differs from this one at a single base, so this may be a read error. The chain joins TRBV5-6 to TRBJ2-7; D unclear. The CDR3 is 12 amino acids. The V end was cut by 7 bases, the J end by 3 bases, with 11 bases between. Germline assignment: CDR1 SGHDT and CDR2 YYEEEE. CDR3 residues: CASQKAIYEQYV. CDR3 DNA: TGTGCCAGCCAAAAGGCGATCTACGAGCAGTACGTC.

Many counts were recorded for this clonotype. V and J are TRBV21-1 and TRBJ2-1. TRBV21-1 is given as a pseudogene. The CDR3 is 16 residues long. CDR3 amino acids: CASSKSYLSSYNEQFF. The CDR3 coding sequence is TGTGCCAGCAGCAAATCTTACTTGAGCTCCTACAATGAGCAGTTCTTC.

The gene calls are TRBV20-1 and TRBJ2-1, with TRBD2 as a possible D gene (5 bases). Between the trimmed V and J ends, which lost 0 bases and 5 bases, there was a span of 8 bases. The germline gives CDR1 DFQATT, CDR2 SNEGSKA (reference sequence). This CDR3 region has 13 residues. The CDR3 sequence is CSARDTGNNEQFF. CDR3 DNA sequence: TGCAGTGCTAGAGATACGGGGAACAATGAGCAGTTCTTC.